One sample yielded the 6 T cell receptor beta chains listed below, sequenced in a study of cytotoxic CD8 clonotypes in ibrutinib-treated CLL. Libraries were prepared by immunoSEQ multiplex PCR; TCRdb keeps only in-frame clonotypes and omits some of them. Here the sample spans around 60,000 clones, approximately 57% being singletons. This material consisted of PBMCs, taken after 12 months of ibrutinib treatment. Source of these receptors: a human donor with chronic lymphocytic leukemia.

The V gene is TRBV5-1, the J gene TRBJ2-5; 10 bases match TRBD1. Germline V gives CDR1 SGHRS, CDR2 YFSETQ. The CDR3 covers 15 residues. Losses at the gene ends were 0 bases for V and 4 bases for J; bases not matched to a gene: 3. The CDR3 DNA sequence: TGCGCCAGCAGCTTGGGACAGGGGGCAGGAGAGACCCAGTACTTC. As protein: CASSLGQGAGETQYF.

The genes are TRBV7-2 and TRBJ1-3, with TRBD1 identical over 9 bases. Germline V lookup: CDR1 SGHTA, CDR2 FQGNSA. There are 19 residues in the CDR3. J was trimmed by 0 bases and V by 5 bases; bases with no gene match: 14. The CDR3 sequence is CASSAPGQGTLSSGNTIYF. CDR3 nucleotide sequence: TGTGCCAGCAGCGCACCGGGACAGGGTACCCTGAGCTCTGGAAACACCATATATTTT.

To note about this clone: This may be a read error: a much more frequent sequence differs by one nucleotide. Different DNA sequences within this sample yield the same CDR3. This chain joins TRBV6-5 and TRBJ1-1; D is uncertain. V lost 3 bases and J 1 base, leaving 6 bases between the germline ends. CDR3 length: 13 residues. In germline, CDR1 is MNHEY, CDR2 SVGAGI. The chain's CDR3 is CASSYRGNTEAFF. CDR3 DNA: TGTGCCAGCAGTTATCGGGGGAACACTGAAGCTTTCTTT.

This chain links TRBV5-1 with TRBJ2-3; 15 bases line up with TRBD2. This CDR3 is 17 amino acids long. With 3 bases clipped from V and 6 bases from J, the junction kept 8 bases outside the gene matches. The V gene's germline CDR1 is SGHRS and CDR2 YFSETQ. Here the CDR3 DNA reads TGCGCCAGCAGCTCGGGACTAGCGGGAGGTAAACGTGATACGCAGTATTTT. Protein product: CASSSGLAGGKRDTQYF.

The V and J genes are TRBV15 and TRBJ1-2; D is unresolved. V lost 0 bases to trimming and J lost 8 bases, with 16 bases between them. Germline V lookup: CDR1 LNHNV, CDR2 YYDKDF (reference sequence). The CDR3 has 15 residues. The CDR3 nucleotides read TGTGCCACCAGCAGAGATCAGACGGCCGGAGTAGGCTACACCTTC. Translated: CATSRDQTAGVGYTF.

This clone was counted many times. CDR3 coding DNA: TGTGCCAGCAGCTCCGACAGGGGGCAAGAGCAGTACTTC. It translates to CASSSDRGQEQYF. V and J are TRBV11-3 and TRBJ2-7; 10 nucleotides match TRBD1. After removal of 4 bases from V and 7 bases from J, the junction contained 4 bases not matched to a gene. This CDR3 region has 13 residues. CDR1 SGHNT and CDR2 YENEEA come from the germline V gene.